This is a list of T cell receptor beta chains from one sample in a study of blood T cells in healthy people across ages. One entry per CDR3 protein results from TCRdb running MiXCR on the 5' RACE reads. The sample includes 650,000 to 950,000 distinct CDR3 sequences, more than 40% of them seen just once. The sample comprised blood. The receptor set was obtained from a man aged 55 to 70 in good health. Each CDR3 is given with its conserved first and last residue. Each record gives: V gene, J gene, clone size, D gene, CDR3 DNA, CDR3 protein. A D gene is named only where the DNA matches it firmly. Clone sizes are given selectively: once, few, many, or a class where the clone is expanded.

v_call: TRBV10-2; j_call: TRBJ1-1; clone_size: .; d_call: TRBD1; cdr3_nt: TGCGCCAGCAGTGAGTCGGGGACAGGGGGCTTAAGGAACACTGAAGCTTTCTTT; cdr3_aa: CASSESGTGGLRNTEAFF
v_call: TRBV5-6; j_call: TRBJ2-3; clone_size: few; d_call: TRBD2; cdr3_nt: TGTGCCAGCAGCTTTATGACTAGCGGGGTTAGCACAGATACGCAGTATTTT; cdr3_aa: CASSFMTSGVSTDTQYF
v_call: TRBV20-1; j_call: TRBJ2-7; clone_size: few; d_call: .; cdr3_nt: TGCAGTGCTAGAGGGCTGGGGGGAAGCTCCTACGAGCAGTACTTC; cdr3_aa: CSARGLGGSSYEQYF
v_call: TRBV20-1; j_call: TRBJ2-7; clone_size: few; d_call: TRBD1; cdr3_nt: TGCAGTGCTAGGAACCCCGGGACAGGGAACTACGAGCAGTACTTC; cdr3_aa: CSARNPGTGNYEQYF
v_call: TRBV11-3; j_call: TRBJ2-3; clone_size: .; d_call: .; cdr3_nt: TGTGCCAGCAGCTTAGGGGTCCACCATGGAACAGATACGCAGTATTTT; cdr3_aa: CASSLGVHHGTDTQYF
v_call: TRBV5-6; j_call: TRBJ2-3; clone_size: .; d_call: .; cdr3_nt: TGTGCCAGCAGCTCCCCCGGGGGTTACTTCACAGATACGCAGTATTTT; cdr3_aa: CASSSPGGYFTDTQYF
v_call: TRBV20-1; j_call: TRBJ2-1; clone_size: .; d_call: TRBD2; cdr3_nt: TGCAGTGCCGAAGCGGGGGTTGAGCAGTTCTTC; cdr3_aa: CSAEAGVEQFF
v_call: TRBV15; j_call: TRBJ2-1; clone_size: .; d_call: TRBD1; cdr3_nt: TGTGCCACCAGCAAAAAAAAGGGACAGGGGGCGAACAATGAGCAGTTCTTC; cdr3_aa: CATSKKKGQGANNEQFF
v_call: TRBV20-1; j_call: TRBJ2-7; clone_size: once; d_call: TRBD1; cdr3_nt: TGCAGTGCTAGAGATCCCGTGACAGGGATGGACGAGCAGTACTTC; cdr3_aa: CSARDPVTGMDEQYF
v_call: TRBV2; j_call: TRBJ2-3; clone_size: few; d_call: .; cdr3_nt: TGTGCCAGCATTCGGGGAACAGATACGCAGTATTTT; cdr3_aa: CASIRGTDTQYF
v_call: TRBV3-1; j_call: TRBJ2-3; clone_size: .; d_call: .; cdr3_nt: TGTGCCAGCAGCCAAACGGGAGCGACAGATACGCAGTATTTT; cdr3_aa: CASSQTGATDTQYF
v_call: TRBV7-2; j_call: TRBJ2-7; clone_size: .; d_call: .; cdr3_nt: TGTGCCAGCAGCCGGATCGGATACGAGCAGTACTTC; cdr3_aa: CASSRIGYEQYF
v_call: TRBV7-9; j_call: TRBJ1-2; clone_size: .; d_call: .; cdr3_nt: TGTGCCAGCAGCTTCACTCAGAGAAACTATGGCTACACCTTC; cdr3_aa: CASSFTQRNYGYTF
v_call: TRBV20-1; j_call: TRBJ2-5; clone_size: .; d_call: .; cdr3_nt: TGCAGTGCTACCCCGGGACAAGTCCAAGAGACCCAGTACTTC; cdr3_aa: CSATPGQVQETQYF
v_call: TRBV29-1; j_call: TRBJ2-1; clone_size: few; d_call: TRBD1; cdr3_nt: TGCAGCGTTGGGGACAGGGGTTCCTACAATGAGCAGTTCTTC; cdr3_aa: CSVGDRGSYNEQFF
v_call: TRBV3-1; j_call: TRBJ2-1; clone_size: .; d_call: TRBD2; cdr3_nt: TGTGCCAGCAGGCGAGCGGGGGGGTTGAACAATGAGCAGTTCTTC; cdr3_aa: CASRRAGGLNNEQFF
v_call: TRBV10-3; j_call: TRBJ1-6; clone_size: .; d_call: .; cdr3_nt: TGTGCCATCAGTGTCCAGGGAGGGAATTCACCCCTCCACTTT; cdr3_aa: CAISVQGGNSPLHF
v_call: TRBV11-2; j_call: TRBJ2-5; clone_size: .; d_call: TRBD2; cdr3_nt: TGTGCCAGCAGCCCGGGGACTAGCGGGGGGGTAGAGACCCAGTACTTC; cdr3_aa: CASSPGTSGGVETQYF
v_call: TRBV28; j_call: TRBJ1-2; clone_size: .; d_call: .; cdr3_nt: TGTGCCAGCAGTTTGAAACAGGAGAACACCTTC; cdr3_aa: CASSLKQENTF
v_call: TRBV4-3; j_call: TRBJ2-7; clone_size: .; d_call: TRBD1; cdr3_nt: TGCGCCAGCAGCCGGGACCGGGACAGGGGTTTCTACGAGCAGTACTTC; cdr3_aa: CASSRDRDRGFYEQYF
v_call: TRBV7-2; j_call: TRBJ2-7; clone_size: few; d_call: .; cdr3_nt: TGTGCCAGCAGCTTAAAGGGGAGCTCCTACGAGCAGTACTTC; cdr3_aa: CASSLKGSSYEQYF
v_call: TRBV20-1; j_call: TRBJ2-7; clone_size: .; d_call: TRBD2; cdr3_nt: TGCAGTGCTTCTCGTACGGGGGGGTTTGCCTACGAGCAGTACTTC; cdr3_aa: CSASRTGGFAYEQYF
v_call: TRBV5-1; j_call: TRBJ2-5; clone_size: few; d_call: .; cdr3_nt: TGCGCCAGCAGCCCACTGGGCCGCCAAGAGACCCAGTACTTC; cdr3_aa: CASSPLGRQETQYF
v_call: TRBV20-1; j_call: TRBJ2-7; clone_size: .; d_call: .; cdr3_nt: TGCAGTGCTAGTGGTCCAGGGATAAGGAACTACGAGCAGTACTTC; cdr3_aa: CSASGPGIRNYEQYF
v_call: TRBV12-3/TRBV12-4; j_call: TRBJ2-1; clone_size: .; d_call: .; cdr3_nt: TGTGCCAGCACCCAGGGGGGCAGCTTGGGGTACAATGAGCAGTTCTTC; cdr3_aa: CASTQGGSLGYNEQFF
v_call: TRBV2; j_call: TRBJ2-7; clone_size: .; d_call: .; cdr3_nt: TGTGCCAGCAGGGAACAGGGTTCTAGGAACGAGCAGTACTTC; cdr3_aa: CASREQGSRNEQYF
v_call: TRBV9; j_call: TRBJ2-3; clone_size: .; d_call: .; cdr3_nt: TGTGCCAGCAGCGTAGAAGTTGGGGGCGCGGGCACAGATACGCAGTATTTT; cdr3_aa: CASSVEVGGAGTDTQYF
v_call: TRBV20-1; j_call: TRBJ2-2; clone_size: .; d_call: TRBD2; cdr3_nt: TGCAGTGCTAGGGTAGCGGGGAGCACCGGGGAGCTGTTTTTT; cdr3_aa: CSARVAGSTGELFF
v_call: TRBV19; j_call: TRBJ2-7; clone_size: few; d_call: TRBD1; cdr3_nt: TGTGCCAGTAGTATGGGGGACAGGACCTACGAGCAGTACTTC; cdr3_aa: CASSMGDRTYEQYF